This T cell receptor beta chain originates from a study of blood T cell repertoires in COVID-19. Study-level information: Acute-phase and convalescent COVID-19 samples originated in the United States, Italy and Spain. Sources were T cells, B-cell-depleted T cells, or PBMCs; the material itself was cDNA or gDNA.

Authors' processing steps: Estimated nucleated cell counts came from reference gene primer amplification. The protocol was immunoSEQ multiplex PCR, while the TCRdb copy is restricted to in-frame clones and leaves out a portion. V, J and clone size are taken as reported in that table, and D and trimming were inferred from the DNA itself. The sample yields 150,000 to 180,000 clones, about 89% seen once. Per germline, CDR1 SGHNT and CDR2 YYREEE (reference sequence). V lost 0 bases and J lost 8, with 5 bases in between. The CDR3 extends over 12 amino acids. The sample consisted of peripheral blood. This chain links TRBV5-4 with TRBJ2-2; D unclear. This receptor was obtained from a man aged 45-60 years with acute or convalescent COVID-19. CDR3 amino acids: CASSLAPGELFF. The CDR3 DNA reads TGTGCCAGCAGCTTGGCCCCGGGGGAGCTGTTTTTT. Variable domain in full (rest from reference TRBV5-4 and TRBJ2-2): ETGVTQSPTHLIKTRGQQVTLRCSSQSGHNTVSWYQQALGQGPQFIFQYYREEENGRGNFPPRFSGLQFPNYSSELNVNALELDDSALYLCASSLAPGELFFGEGSRLTVL.